This paragraph reports one TCR beta chain. Its antigen is still unknown. Base qualities are not at hand, and no much larger clone is one base apart. This sample stems from a study of T cell changes during pregnancy in multiple sclerosis (dated by TCRdb to the late 2010s). In the study overall: The study examined how the T cell repertoire changed over the course of pregnancy in women with multiple sclerosis.

Library method: the immunoSEQ multiplex PCR assay. This is the immuneACCESS table as TCRdb keeps it, with only in-frame sequences that have V and J called. A part of the clones is gone; compared with another copy, unresolved V genes explain less than half, and the rest is unexplained. The sample table records just under 65,000 clones; 90% to 95% of these occur just once. The ten largest clones represent approximately 1.4% of the sample. The germline V gene gives CDR1 as SGDLS and CDR2 as YYNGEE. V lost 4 bases and J lost 4 bases, and the count of bases not matched to a germline gene is 6. From its cysteine to its phenylalanine, the CDR3 spans 16 amino acids. The kept DNA is CDR3 alone, 48 bases in frame from the first base.

Here the chain combines TRBV9 and TRBJ2-5, and 14 bases in between align with TRBD2. The sample consisted of peripheral blood, taken after pregnancy. This TCR was sampled from a female donor in good health, enrolled as a control in a pregnancy study. The CDR3 is CASSSTSGGAAETQYF. Read as DNA, the sequence is TGTGCCAGCAGCTCGACTAGCGGGGGGGCCGCAGAGACCCAGTACTTC.